This T cell receptor (beta chain) was observed in a study of CD8 T cells in ankylosing spondylitis. The study's findings and limits: Disease-linked clones reportedly showed significant enrichment in matched ankylosing spondylitis synovial fluid. A TCR beta motif of 8 or 9 highly homologous variants appeared characteristic of ankylosing spondylitis blood. In the blood and synovial fluid of reactive arthritis, some motif variants had been previously reported.

Generation of TCR beta libraries employed quantitative 5'-RACE incorporating molecular barcodes. TCRdb re-analysed the 5' RACE reads in MiXCR, keeping a single row per CDR3 protein. The sample contains approximately 500,000 distinct CDR3 sequences, roughly 12% of which appear only once. Ten or more counts support this clonotype. Its antigen is not identified. This CDR3 comprises 11 residues. Looked up from germline, CDR1 is SEHNR and CDR2 is FQNEAQ (reference sequence). V was trimmed by 1 base and J by 6 bases, leaving 4 bases between them. This receptor was taken from a male donor with ankylosing spondylitis. The sequencing sample was made of blood, either unsorted or a sorted T cell fraction (not recorded which). V is TRBV7-9 and J is TRBJ2-7; D not resolved. The CDR3 DNA sequence: TGTGCCAGCAGCTTAGATCGCGAGCAGTACTTC. Its translation is CASSLDREQYF.